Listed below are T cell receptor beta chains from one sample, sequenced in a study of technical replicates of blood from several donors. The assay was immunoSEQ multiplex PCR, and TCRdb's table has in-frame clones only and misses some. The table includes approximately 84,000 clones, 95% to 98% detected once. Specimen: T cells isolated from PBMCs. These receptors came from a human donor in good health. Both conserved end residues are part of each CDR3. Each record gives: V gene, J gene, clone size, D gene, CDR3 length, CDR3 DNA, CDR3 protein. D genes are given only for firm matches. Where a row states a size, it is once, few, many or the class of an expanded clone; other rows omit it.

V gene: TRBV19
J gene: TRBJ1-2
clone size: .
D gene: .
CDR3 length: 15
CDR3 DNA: TGTGCCAGTAGTATTTTAGGCAGGAAGGACTATGGCTACACCTTC
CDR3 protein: CASSILGRKDYGYTF

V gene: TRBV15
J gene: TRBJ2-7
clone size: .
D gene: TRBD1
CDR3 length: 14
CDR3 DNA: TGTGCCACCAGCAGAGCGACAGGGGGCTACGAGCAGTACTTC
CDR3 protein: CATSRATGGYEQYF

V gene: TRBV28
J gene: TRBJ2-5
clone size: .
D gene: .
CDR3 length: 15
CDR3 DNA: TGTGCCAGCAGTTTCACACAGGGTCCCCAAGAGACCCAGTACTTC
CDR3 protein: CASSFTQGPQETQYF

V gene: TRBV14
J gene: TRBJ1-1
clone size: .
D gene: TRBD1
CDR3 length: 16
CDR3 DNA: TGTGCCAGCAGCCTTATCCTTATTGGGACAGAGACTGAAGCTTTCTTT
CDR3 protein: CASSLILIGTETEAFF

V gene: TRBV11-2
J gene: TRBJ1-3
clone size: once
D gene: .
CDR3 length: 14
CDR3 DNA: TGTGCCAGCAGCCCCCAGGGGTTCGGAAACACCATATATTTT
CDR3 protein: CASSPQGFGNTIYF

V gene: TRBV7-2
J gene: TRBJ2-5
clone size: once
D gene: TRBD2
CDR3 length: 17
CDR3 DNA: TGTGCCAGCAGCCTCCGGACTAGCGGGGGGGCACAAGAGACCCAGTACTTC
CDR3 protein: CASSLRTSGGAQETQYF

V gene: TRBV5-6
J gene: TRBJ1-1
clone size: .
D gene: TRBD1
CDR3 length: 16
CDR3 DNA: TGTGCCAGCAGCTCTGCCGGACAGGGGGTTTTTGCTGAAGCTTTCTTT
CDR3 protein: CASSSAGQGVFAEAFF

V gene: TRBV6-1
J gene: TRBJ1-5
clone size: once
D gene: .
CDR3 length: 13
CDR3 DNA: TGTGCCAGCAGTGAAGTCAGGAATCAGCCCCAGCATTTT
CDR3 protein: CASSEVRNQPQHF

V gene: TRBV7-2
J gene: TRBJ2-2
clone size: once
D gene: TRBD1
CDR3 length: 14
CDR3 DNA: TGTGCCAGCAGCTTAACAGGGGGCTCCGGGGAGCTGTTTTTT
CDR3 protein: CASSLTGGSGELFF

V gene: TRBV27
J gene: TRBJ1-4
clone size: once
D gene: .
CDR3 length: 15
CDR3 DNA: TGTGCCAGCAGTGTGTATGTCAGGGGCCCGGAGAAACTGTTTTTT
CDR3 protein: CASSVYVRGPEKLFF

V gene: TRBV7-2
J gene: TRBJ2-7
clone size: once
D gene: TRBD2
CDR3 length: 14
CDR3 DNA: TGTGCCAGCAGCCGCTGGACTAGCTCCTACGAGCAGTACTTC
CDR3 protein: CASSRWTSSYEQYF

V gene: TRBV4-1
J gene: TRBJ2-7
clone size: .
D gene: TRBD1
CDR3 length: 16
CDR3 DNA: TGCGCCAGCAGCCACACAATTGCGACAGGGACCGACGAGCAGTACTTC
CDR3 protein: CASSHTIATGTDEQYF

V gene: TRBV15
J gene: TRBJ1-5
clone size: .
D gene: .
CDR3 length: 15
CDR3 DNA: TGTGCCACCAGCAGAGTAGGCAGGGTGGTTCAGCCCCAGCATTTT
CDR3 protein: CATSRVGRVVQPQHF

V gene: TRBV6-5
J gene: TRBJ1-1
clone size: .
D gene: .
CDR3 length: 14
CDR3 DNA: TGTGCCAGCGGTAGAATGACAATGAACACTGAAGCTTTCTTT
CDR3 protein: CASGRMTMNTEAFF

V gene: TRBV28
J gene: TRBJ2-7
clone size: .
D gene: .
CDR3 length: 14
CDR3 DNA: TGTGCCAGCAGTTTCAGGGCGGTGGCCTACGAGCAGTACTTC
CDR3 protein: CASSFRAVAYEQYF

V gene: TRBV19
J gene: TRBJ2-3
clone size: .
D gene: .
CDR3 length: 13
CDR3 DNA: TGTGCCAGTAACGGGGGATACACAGATACGCAGTATTTT
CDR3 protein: CASNGGYTDTQYF

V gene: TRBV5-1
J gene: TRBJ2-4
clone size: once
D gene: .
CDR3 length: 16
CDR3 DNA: TGCGCCAGCAGCCTACGCATAGACAGTTCCGAAAACATTCAGTACTTC
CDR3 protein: CASSLRIDSSENIQYF

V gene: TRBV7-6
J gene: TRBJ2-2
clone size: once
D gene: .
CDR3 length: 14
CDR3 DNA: TGTGCCAGCAGCTTAGTTTTGAGCACCGGGGAGCTGTTTTTT
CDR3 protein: CASSLVLSTGELFF

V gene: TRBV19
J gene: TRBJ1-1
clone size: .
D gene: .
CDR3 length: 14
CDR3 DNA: TGTGCCAGTAGTGCACAGGGAACCCCCTCTGAAGCTTTCTTT
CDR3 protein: CASSAQGTPSEAFF